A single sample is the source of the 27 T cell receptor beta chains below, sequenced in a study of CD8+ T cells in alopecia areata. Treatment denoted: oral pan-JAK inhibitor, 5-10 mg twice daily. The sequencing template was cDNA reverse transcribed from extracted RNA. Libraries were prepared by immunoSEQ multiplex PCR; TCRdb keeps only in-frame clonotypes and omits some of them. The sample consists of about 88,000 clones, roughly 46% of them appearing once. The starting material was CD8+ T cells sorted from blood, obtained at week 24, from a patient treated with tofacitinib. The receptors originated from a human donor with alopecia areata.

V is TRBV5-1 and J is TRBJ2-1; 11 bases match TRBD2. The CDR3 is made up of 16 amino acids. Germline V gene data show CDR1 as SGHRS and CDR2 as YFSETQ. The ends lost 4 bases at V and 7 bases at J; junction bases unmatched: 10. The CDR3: CASSASLAGVRNEQFF. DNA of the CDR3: TGCGCCAGCAGCGCGTCACTAGCGGGAGTCCGGAATGAGCAGTTCTTC.

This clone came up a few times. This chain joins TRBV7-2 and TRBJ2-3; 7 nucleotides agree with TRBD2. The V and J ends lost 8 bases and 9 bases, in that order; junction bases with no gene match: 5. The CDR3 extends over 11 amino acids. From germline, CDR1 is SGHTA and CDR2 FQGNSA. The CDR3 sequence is CASGGAGTQYF. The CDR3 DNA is TGTGCCAGCGGGGGAGCGGGGACGCAGTATTTT.

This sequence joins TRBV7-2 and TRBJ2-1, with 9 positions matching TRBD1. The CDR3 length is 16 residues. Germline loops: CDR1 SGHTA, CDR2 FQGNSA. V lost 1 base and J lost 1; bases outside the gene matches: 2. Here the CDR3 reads CASSLVDRGSYNEQFF. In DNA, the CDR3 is TGTGCCAGCAGCTTAGTGGACAGGGGATCCTACAATGAGCAGTTCTTC.

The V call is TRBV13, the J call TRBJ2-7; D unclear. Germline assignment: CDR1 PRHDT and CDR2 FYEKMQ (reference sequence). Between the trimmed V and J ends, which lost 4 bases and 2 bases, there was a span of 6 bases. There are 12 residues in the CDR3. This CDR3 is CASSSRPYEQYF. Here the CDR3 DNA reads TGTGCCAGCAGCTCCAGGCCCTACGAGCAGTACTTC.

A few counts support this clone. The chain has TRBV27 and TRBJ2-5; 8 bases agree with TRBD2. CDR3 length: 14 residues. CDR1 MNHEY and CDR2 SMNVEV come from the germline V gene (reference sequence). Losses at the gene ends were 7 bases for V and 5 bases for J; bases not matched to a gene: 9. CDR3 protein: CASKIAGPGETQYF. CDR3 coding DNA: TGTGCCAGCAAAATAGCGGGGCCGGGGGAGACCCAGTACTTC.

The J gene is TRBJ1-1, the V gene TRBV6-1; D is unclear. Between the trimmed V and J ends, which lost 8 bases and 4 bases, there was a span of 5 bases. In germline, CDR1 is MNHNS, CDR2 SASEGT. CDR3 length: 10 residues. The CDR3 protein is CASVSTEAFF. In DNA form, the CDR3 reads TGTGCCAGCGTTTCCACTGAAGCTTTCTTT.

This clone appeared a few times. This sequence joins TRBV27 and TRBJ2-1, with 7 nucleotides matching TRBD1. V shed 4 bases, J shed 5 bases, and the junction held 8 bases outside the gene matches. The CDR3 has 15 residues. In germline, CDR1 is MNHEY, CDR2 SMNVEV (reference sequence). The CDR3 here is CASSSPDRVHNEQFF. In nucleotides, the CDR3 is TGTGCCAGCAGTTCACCAGACAGGGTCCACAATGAGCAGTTCTTC.

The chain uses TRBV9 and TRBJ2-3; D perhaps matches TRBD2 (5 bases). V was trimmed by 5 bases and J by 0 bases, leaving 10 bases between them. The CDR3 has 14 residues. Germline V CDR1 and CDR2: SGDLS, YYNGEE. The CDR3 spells CASSLGASTDTQYF. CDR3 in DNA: TGTGCCAGCAGTCTGGGAGCCAGCACAGATACGCAGTATTTT.

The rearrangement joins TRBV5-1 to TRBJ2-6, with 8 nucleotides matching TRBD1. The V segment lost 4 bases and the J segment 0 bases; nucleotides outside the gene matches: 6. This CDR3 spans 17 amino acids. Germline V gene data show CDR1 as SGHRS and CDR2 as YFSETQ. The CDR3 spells CASSMGQATSGANVLTF. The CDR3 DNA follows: TGCGCCAGCAGCATGGGACAGGCGACCTCTGGGGCCAACGTCCTGACTTTC.

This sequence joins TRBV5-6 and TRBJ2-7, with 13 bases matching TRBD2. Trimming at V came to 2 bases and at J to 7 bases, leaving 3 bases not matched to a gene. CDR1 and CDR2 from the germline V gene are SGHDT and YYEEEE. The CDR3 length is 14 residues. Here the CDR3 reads CASSFRLAGGEQYF. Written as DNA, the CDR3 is TGTGCCAGCAGCTTTAGACTAGCGGGAGGAGAGCAGTACTTC.

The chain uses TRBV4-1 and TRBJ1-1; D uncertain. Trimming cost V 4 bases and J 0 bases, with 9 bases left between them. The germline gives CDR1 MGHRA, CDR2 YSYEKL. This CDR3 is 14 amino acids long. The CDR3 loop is CASSPDALNTEAFF. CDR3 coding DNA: TGCGCCAGCAGCCCGGATGCCCTGAACACTGAAGCTTTCTTT.

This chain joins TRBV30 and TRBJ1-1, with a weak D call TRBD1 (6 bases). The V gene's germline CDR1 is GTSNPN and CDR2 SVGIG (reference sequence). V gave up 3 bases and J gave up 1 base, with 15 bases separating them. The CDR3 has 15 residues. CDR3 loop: CAWRPTGTRNTEAFF. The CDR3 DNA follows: TGTGCCTGGAGACCGACCGGGACACGGAACACTGAAGCTTTCTTT.

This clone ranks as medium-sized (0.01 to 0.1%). The CDR3 reads CASSELAKASYNEQFF. The CDR3 bases are TGTGCCAGCAGTGAGTTGGCGAAGGCCTCCTACAATGAGCAGTTCTTC. The genes are TRBV2 and TRBJ2-1; no definite D call. This CDR3 spans 16 amino acids. Trimming took off 3 bases at V and 0 bases at J, with 12 bases between the two ends. In germline, CDR1 is SNHLY, CDR2 FYNNEI.

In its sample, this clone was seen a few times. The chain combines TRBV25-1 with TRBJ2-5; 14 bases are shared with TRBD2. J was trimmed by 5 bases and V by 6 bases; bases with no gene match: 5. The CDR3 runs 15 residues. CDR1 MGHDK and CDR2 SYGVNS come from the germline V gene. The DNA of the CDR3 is TGTGCCAGCAGAAGGGGACTAGCGGGAGCGGAGACCCAGTACTTC. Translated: CASRRGLAGAETQYF.

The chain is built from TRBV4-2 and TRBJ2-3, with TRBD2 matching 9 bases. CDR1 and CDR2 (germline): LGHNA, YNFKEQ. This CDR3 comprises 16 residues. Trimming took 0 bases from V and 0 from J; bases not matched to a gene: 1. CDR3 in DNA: TGTGCCAGCAGCCAAGATACTAGCGGGAGCACAGATACGCAGTATTTT. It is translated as CASSQDTSGSTDTQYF.

CDR3 in amino acids: CASSQAPFTSGRVSYEQYF. The CDR3 DNA sequence: TGTGCCAGCAGCCAAGCCCCCTTTACGAGCGGGAGGGTCTCCTACGAGCAGTACTTC. The chain carries TRBV4-2 and TRBJ2-7; 10 bases are shared with TRBD2. V was pared by 1 base and J by 0 bases, with 12 bases of the junction left unmatched. CDR3 length equals 19 residues. CDR1 is LGHNA, CDR2 YNFKEQ, per germline.

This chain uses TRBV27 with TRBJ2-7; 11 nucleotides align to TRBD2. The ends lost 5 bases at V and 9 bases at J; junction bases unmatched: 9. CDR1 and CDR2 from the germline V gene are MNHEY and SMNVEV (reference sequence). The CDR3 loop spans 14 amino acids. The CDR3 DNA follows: TGTGCCAGCAGTCCCGGACTAGCGGGCTCGGGGCAGTACTTC. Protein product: CASSPGLAGSGQYF.

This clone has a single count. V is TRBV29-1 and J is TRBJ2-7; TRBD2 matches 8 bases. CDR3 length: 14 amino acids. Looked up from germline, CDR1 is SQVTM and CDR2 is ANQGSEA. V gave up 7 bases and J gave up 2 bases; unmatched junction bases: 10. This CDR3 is CSAGEAGVAYEQYF. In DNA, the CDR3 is TGCAGCGCTGGTGAAGCGGGAGTGGCCTACGAGCAGTACTTC.

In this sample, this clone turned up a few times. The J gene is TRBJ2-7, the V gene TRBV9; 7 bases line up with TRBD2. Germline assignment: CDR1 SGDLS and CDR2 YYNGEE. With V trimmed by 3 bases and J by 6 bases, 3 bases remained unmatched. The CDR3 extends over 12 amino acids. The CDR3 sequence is CASSGIAGEQYF. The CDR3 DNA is TGTGCCAGCAGCGGAATAGCGGGCGAGCAGTACTTC.

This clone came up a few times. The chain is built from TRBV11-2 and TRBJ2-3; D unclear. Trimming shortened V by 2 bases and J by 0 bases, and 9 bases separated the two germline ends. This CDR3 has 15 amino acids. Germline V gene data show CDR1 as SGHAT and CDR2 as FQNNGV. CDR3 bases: TGTGCCAGCAGCTTATTCGATTCTAGCACAGATACGCAGTATTTT. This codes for CASSLFDSSTDTQYF.

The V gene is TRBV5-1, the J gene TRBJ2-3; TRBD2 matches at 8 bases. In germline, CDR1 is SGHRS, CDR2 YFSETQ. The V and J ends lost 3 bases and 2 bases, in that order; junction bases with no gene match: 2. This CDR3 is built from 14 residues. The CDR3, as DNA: TGCGCCAGCAGCTCGGGGGGGACCACAGATACGCAGTATTTT. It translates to CASSSGGTTDTQYF.

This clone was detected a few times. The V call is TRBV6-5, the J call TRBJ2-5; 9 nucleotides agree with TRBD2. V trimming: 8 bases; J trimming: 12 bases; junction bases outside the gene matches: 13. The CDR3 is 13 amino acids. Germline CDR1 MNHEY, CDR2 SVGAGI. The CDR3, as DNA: TGTGCCAGCGGCCGTCGGACTAGCGACTCTAAGTACTTC. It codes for CASGRRTSDSKYF.

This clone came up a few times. This CDR3 reads CASSGTTGNEQFF. The CDR3 coding sequence is TGTGCCAGCAGCGGAACCACAGGTAATGAGCAGTTCTTC. This chain links TRBV5-6 with TRBJ2-1; D is possibly TRBD1 (5 bases). There are 13 residues in the CDR3. The V and J ends lost 4 bases and 7 bases respectively, with 12 bases between them. Germline lookup yields CDR1 SGHDT and CDR2 YYEEEE. The whole variable domain, filled in from reference TRBV5-6 and TRBJ2-1, reads DAGVTQSPTHLIKTRGQQVTLRCSPKSGHDTVSWYQQALGQGPQFIFQYYEEEERQRGNFPDRFSGHQFPNYSSELNVNALLLGDSALYLCASSGTTGNEQFFGPGTRLTVL.

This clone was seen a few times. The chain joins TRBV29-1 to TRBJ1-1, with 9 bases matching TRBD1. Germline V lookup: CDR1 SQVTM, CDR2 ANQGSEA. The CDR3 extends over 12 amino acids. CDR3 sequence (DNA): TGCAGAACAGGGGGCGGAGGAACTGAAGCTTTCTTT. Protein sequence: CRTGGGGTEAFF.

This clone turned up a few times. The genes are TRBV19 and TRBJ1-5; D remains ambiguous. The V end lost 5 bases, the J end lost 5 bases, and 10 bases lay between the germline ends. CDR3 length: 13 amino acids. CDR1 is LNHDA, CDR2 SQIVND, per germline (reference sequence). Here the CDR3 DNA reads TGTGCCAGTAGTTTGGGCAGCCATCAGCCCCAGCATTTT. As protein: CASSLGSHQPQHF. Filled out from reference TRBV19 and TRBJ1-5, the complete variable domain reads DGGITQSPKYLFRKEGQNVTLSCEQNLNHDAMYWYRQDPGQGLRLIYYSQIVNDFQKGDIAEGYSVSREKKESFPLTVTSAQKNPTAFYLCASSLGSHQPQHFGDGTRLSIL.

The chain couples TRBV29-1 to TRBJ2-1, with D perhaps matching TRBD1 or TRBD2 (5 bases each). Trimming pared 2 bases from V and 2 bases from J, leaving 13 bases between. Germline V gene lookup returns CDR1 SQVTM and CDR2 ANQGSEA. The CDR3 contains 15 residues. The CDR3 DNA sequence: TGCAGCGTTGAACAGTGGGGACCCCCCTACAATGAGCAGTTCTTC. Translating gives CSVEQWGPPYNEQFF.

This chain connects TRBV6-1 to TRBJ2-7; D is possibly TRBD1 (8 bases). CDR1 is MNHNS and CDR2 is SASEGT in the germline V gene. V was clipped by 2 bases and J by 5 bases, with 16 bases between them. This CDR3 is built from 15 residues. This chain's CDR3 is CASSEQGAGAHEQYF. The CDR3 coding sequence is TGTGCCAGCAGTGAACAGGGGGCGGGGGCCCACGAGCAGTACTTC.